Here is one T cell receptor (beta chain) with its context. Antigen specificity is unknown. This sample is drawn from a study of OX40 agonist ivuxolimab in advanced cancers. Generated by immunoSEQ multiplex PCR, the TCRdb table keeps only in-frame clones and is missing some. The sample contains 65,000 to 80,000 clones, about 92% of which appear only once. V gave up 6 bases and J gave up 0 bases; unmatched junction bases: 5. The germline gives CDR1 MNHEY, CDR2 SVGAGI. The CDR3 sequence is 15 residues long. Study-wide points: CD4+ T cells averaged fewer expanded clones than CD8+ T cells. Some nonresponders likewise displayed low normalized T-cell clonal expansion.

The clonotype was recovered from an adult with an advanced solid tumor such as melanoma, head and neck, liver or kidney cancer. The material sequenced was CD4+ or CD8+ T cells sorted from blood, taken in a trial of the OX40 agonist ivuxolimab. The chain is built from TRBV6-5 and TRBJ2-4; 7 nucleotides align to TRBD2. The CDR3 region is CASRSGALAKNIQYF. CDR3 nucleotide sequence: TGTGCCAGCAGGAGCGGGGCACTAGCCAAAAACATTCAGTACTTC.